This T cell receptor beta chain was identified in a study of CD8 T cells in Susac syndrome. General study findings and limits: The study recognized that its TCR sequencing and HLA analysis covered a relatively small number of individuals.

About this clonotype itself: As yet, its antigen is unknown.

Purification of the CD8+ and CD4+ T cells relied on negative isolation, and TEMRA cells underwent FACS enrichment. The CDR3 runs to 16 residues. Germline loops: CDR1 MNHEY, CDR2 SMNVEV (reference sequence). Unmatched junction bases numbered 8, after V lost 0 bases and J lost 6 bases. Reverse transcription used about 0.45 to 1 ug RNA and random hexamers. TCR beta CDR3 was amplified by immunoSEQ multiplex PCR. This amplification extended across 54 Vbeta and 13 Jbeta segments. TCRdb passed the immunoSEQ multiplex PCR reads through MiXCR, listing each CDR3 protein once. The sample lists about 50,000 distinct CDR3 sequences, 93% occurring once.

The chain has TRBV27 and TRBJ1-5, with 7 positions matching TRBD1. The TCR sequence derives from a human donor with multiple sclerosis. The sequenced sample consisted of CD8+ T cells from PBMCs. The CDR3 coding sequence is TGTGCCAGCAGTTTATCAAAGGGGGCCCTAGGTCAGCCCCAGCATTTT. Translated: CASSLSKGALGQPQHF.